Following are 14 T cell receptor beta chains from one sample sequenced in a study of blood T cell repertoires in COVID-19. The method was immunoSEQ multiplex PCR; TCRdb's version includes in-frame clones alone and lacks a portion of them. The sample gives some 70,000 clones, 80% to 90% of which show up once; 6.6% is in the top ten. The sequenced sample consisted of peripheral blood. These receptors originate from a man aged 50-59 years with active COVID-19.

CDR3 in DNA: TGTGCCAGCAGGGGACAGGGGAGTTGGGCGGCTTTCTTT. It is translated as CASRGQGSWAAFF. This chain uses TRBV2 with TRBJ1-1; TRBD1 aligns across 10 bases. The length of the CDR3 is 13 residues. Trimming at V came to 6 bases and at J to 11 bases, leaving 9 bases not matched to a gene. In germline, CDR1 is SNHLY, CDR2 FYNNEI. Variable domain in full (rest from reference TRBV2 and TRBJ1-1): EPEVTQTPSHQVTQMGQEVILRCVPISNHLYFYWYRQILGQKVEFLVSFYNNEISEKSEIFDDQFSVERPDGSNFTLKIRSTKLEDSAMYFCASRGQGSWAAFFGQGTRLTVV.

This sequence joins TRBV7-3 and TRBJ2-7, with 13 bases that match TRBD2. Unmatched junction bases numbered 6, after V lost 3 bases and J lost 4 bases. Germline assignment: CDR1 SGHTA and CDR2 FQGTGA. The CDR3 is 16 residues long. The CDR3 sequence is CASSFVVGLAGYEQYF. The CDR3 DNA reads TGTGCCAGCAGCTTTGTTGTGGGACTAGCGGGGTACGAGCAGTACTTC.

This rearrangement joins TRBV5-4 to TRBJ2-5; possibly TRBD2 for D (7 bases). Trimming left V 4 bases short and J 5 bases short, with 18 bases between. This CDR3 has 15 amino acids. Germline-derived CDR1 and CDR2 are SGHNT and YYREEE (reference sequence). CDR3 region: CASSRRGGVGETQYF. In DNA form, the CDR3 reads TGTGCCAGCAGCCGCCGAGGGGGGGTCGGGGAGACCCAGTACTTC.

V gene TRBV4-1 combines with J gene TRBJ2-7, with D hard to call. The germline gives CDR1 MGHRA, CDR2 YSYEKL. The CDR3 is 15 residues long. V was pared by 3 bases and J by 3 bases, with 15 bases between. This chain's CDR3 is CASSQPGMPIYEQYF. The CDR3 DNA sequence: TGCGCCAGCAGCCAGCCAGGCATGCCGATCTACGAGCAGTACTTC.

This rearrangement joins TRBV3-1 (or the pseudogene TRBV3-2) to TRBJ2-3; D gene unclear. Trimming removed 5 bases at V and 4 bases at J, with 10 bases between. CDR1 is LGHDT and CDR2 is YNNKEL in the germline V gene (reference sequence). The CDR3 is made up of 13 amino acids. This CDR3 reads CASSVAAPDTQYF. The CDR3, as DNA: TGTGCCAGCAGCGTTGCGGCCCCAGATACGCAGTATTTT.

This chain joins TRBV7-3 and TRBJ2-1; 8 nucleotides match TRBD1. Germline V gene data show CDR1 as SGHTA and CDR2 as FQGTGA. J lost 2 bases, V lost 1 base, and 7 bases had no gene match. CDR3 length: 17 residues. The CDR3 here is CASSLRQGLTPYNEQFF. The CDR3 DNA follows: TGTGCCAGCAGCTTAAGACAGGGGCTAACTCCCTACAATGAGCAGTTCTTC.

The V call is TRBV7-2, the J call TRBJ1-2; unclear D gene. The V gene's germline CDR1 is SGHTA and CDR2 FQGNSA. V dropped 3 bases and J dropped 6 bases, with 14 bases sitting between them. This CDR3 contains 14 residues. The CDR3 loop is CASSLNLGRDGYTF. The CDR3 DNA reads TGTGCCAGCAGCTTGAATCTTGGGAGAGATGGCTACACCTTC. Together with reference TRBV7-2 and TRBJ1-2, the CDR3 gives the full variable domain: GAGVSQSPSNKVTEKGKDVELRCDPISGHTALYWYRQSLGQGLEFLIYFQGNSAPDKSGLPSDRFSAERTGGSVSTLTIQRTQQEDSAVYLCASSLNLGRDGYTFGSGTRLTVV.

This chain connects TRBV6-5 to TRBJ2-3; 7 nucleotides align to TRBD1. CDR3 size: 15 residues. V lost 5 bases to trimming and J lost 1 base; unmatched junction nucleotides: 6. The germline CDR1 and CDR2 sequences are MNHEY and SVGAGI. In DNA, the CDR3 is TGTGCCAGCAGTCCGAGGGGGCGCGGCACAGATACGCAGTATTTT. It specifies CASSPRGRGTDTQYF.

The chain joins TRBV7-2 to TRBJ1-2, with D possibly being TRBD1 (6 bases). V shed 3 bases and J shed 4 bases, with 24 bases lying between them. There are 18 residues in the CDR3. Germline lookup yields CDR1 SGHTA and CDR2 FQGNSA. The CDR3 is CASSLIPGTEQGSYGYTF. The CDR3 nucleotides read TGTGCCAGCAGCTTGATACCCGGGACGGAACAGGGAAGCTATGGCTACACCTTC.

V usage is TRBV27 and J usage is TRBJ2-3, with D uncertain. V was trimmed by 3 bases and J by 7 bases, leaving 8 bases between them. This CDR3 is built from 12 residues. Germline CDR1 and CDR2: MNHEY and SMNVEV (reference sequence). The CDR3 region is CASSFPPNTQYF. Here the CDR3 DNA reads TGTGCCAGCAGTTTTCCCCCCAATACGCAGTATTTT.

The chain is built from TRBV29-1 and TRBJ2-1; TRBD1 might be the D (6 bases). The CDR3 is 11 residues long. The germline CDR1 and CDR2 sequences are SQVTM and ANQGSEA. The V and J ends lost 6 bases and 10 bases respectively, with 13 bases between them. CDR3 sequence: CSVAGTPEQFF. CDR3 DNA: TGCAGCGTGGCCGGGACACCCGAGCAGTTCTTC.

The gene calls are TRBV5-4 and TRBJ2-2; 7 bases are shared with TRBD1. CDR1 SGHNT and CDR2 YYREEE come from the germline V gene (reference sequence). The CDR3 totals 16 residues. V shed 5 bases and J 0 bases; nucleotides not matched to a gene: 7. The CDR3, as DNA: TGTGCCAGCAGGACAGGGCTAACTACGAACACCGGGGAGCTGTTTTTT. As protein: CASRTGLTTNTGELFF.

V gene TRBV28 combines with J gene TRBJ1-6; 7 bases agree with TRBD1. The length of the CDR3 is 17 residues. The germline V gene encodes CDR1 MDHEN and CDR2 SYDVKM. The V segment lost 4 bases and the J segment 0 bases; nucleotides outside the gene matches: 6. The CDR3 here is CASSSRQGFSYNSPLHF. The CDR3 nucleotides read TGTGCCAGCAGTTCCCGACAGGGCTTCTCCTATAATTCACCCCTCCACTTT.

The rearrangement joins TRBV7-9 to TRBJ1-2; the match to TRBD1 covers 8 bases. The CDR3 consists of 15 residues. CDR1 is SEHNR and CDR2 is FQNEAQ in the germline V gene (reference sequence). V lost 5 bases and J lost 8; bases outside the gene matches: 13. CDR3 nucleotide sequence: TGTGCCAGCAGCGAAACCACAGGGGGGAATTGGGGCTACACCTTC. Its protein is CASSETTGGNWGYTF.